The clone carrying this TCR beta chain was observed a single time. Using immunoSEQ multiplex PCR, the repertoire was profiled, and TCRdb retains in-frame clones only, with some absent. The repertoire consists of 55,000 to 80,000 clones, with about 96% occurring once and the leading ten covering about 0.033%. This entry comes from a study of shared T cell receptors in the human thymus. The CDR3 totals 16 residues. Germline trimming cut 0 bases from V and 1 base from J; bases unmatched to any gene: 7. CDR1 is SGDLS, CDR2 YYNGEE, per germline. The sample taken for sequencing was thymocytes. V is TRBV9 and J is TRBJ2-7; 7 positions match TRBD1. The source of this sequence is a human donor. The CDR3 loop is CASSVARDSKSYEQYF. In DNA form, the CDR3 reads TGTGCCAGCAGCGTAGCTCGGGACAGCAAATCCTACGAGCAGTACTTC.